The source of this T cell receptor (beta chain) is a study of technical replicates of blood from a handful of donors. This CDR3 region has 15 residues. Trimming cost V 4 bases and J 2 bases, with 15 bases left between them. The germline gives CDR1 SGHRS, CDR2 YFSETQ. The method was immunoSEQ multiplex PCR; TCRdb's version includes in-frame clones alone and lacks a portion of them. The sample yields roughly 76,000 clones, approximately 94% seen once. Specimen: T cells isolated from PBMCs. The receptor was derived from a human donor in good health. The chain has TRBV5-1 and TRBJ1-1; no definite D call. Here the CDR3 DNA reads TGCGCCAGCAGCACGAGTTTCGGTGTAAACACTGAAGCTTTCTTT. Its protein is CASSTSFGVNTEAFF.